This passage covers 16 T cell receptor beta chains from one sample sequenced in a study of T-cell reconstitution after alpha-beta-depleted transplantation in children (dated by TCRdb to the mid-2010s). The label giving this sample's treatment or condition can be read as: allogeneic hematopoietic cell transplantation with graft depleted of TCRalphabeta T cells and CD19 B cells. Preparation of the library involved PCR. The sequencing machine was an Illumina HiSeq 2500. To normalize quantification of the TCRbeta repertoire, the TCR libraries were built with molecular barcoding that relied on unique molecular identifiers. TCRdb reanalyzed the raw reads on its own, using fastp at Q25 for trimming and MiXCR for clone calling, and kept in-frame beta chains. When rows share a CDR3 protein, they turn into one entry using the most common DNA and genes. For this sample there are fewer than 550,000 distinct CDR3 sequences; roughly an eighth appear just once. The ten largest clones take up around 15% of the sample.

This material consisted of PBMCs, mostly from graft donor cells, taken 180 days after TCRalphabeta/CD19-depleted stem cell transplant. These receptors were collected from a female patient aged 2-15 years who had a stem cell transplant for aplastic anemia, so the T cells may come from the graft donor.

The table lists this clonotype with many counts. The J gene is TRBJ2-1, the V gene TRBV5-1, with D perhaps TRBD2 (5 bases). The germline V gene has CDR1 SGHRS and CDR2 YFSETQ. V was shortened by 0 bases and J by 0 bases, with 7 bases between the two germline ends. The CDR3 sequence is 15 residues long. The CDR3 reads CASSLERSSYNEQFF. CDR3 nucleotides: TGCGCCAGCAGCTTGGAGCGGAGCTCCTACAATGAGCAGTTCTTC.

By its share, this clonotype is medium-sized. V usage is TRBV6-2 or TRBV6-3 and J usage is TRBJ1-1; D uncertain. This CDR3 comprises 14 residues. CDR1 is MNHEY, CDR2 SVGEGT, per germline. The V end lost 7 bases, the J end lost 0 bases, and 12 bases lay between the germline ends. CDR3 loop: CASITRGVNTEAFF. The CDR3 nucleotides are TGTGCCAGCATTACCCGCGGGGTGAACACTGAAGCTTTCTTT.

V and J are TRBV20-1 and TRBJ2-2; TRBD1 is a possible D gene (5 bases). Germline-derived CDR1 and CDR2 are DFQATT and SNEGSKA (reference sequence). Trimming removed 5 bases from V and 0 bases from J, with 10 bases in between. CDR3 length: 14 amino acids. The CDR3 bases are TGCAGTGCTCTCAGGGAATCGAACACCGGGGAGCTGTTTTTT. The encoded protein is CSALRESNTGELFF.

The chain couples TRBV10-3 to TRBJ2-7; D gene uncertain. The V gene's germline CDR1 is ENHRY and CDR2 SYGVKD. CDR3 length: 13 amino acids. The V and J ends lost 3 bases and 1 base respectively, with 7 bases between them. Here the CDR3 DNA reads TGTGCCATCAGTGATGGGCTTTCCTACGAGCAGTACGTC. It encodes CAISDGLSYEQYV.

The V gene is TRBV6-2 or TRBV6-3, the J gene TRBJ2-3; 7 positions agree with TRBD2. The CDR3 spans 17 residues. After removal of 2 bases from V and 2 bases from J, the junction contained 10 bases not matched to a gene. Germline lookup yields CDR1 MNHEY and CDR2 SVGEGT. The CDR3, as DNA: TGTGCCAGCAGTTACCCCGAAAGCGGGGAGTACACAGATACGCAGTATTTT. It codes for CASSYPESGEYTDTQYF.

This clonotype was counted a few times. V and J are TRBV28 and TRBJ2-1; D is perhaps TRBD2 (5 bases). Germline CDR1 and CDR2: MDHEN and SYDVKM. V lost 8 bases and J lost 9, with 14 bases in between. The CDR3 has 12 amino acids. The DNA for the CDR3 is TGTGCCAGCGGGCCGAGGGCCCTTGAGCAGTTCTTC. Encoded protein: CASGPRALEQFF.

CDR3 nucleotides: TGCGCCAGCAGCTTGGCTTCGCAGGGATTGGGTGAGCAGTTCTTC. It translates to CASSLASQGLGEQFF. This chain uses TRBV5-1 with TRBJ2-1, with D perhaps TRBD1 (5 bases). Germline lookup yields CDR1 SGHRS and CDR2 YFSETQ. CDR3 length: 15 residues. V shed 0 bases and J shed 9 bases, with 16 bases lying between them.

This clonotype was seen a few times. CDR3 residues: CASSPATSGRAHEQYV. The CDR3 DNA sequence: TGTGCCAGCAGTCCAGCTACTAGCGGGAGGGCCCACGAGCAGTACGTC. The V and J genes are TRBV6-1 and TRBJ2-7; 13 positions agree with TRBD2. The V gene's germline CDR1 is MNHNS and CDR2 SASEGT. This CDR3 comprises 16 residues. V lost 5 bases to trimming and J lost 5 bases; unmatched junction nucleotides: 9.

The chain combines TRBV29-1 with TRBJ1-2; D unclear. With 4 bases removed from V and 7 bases from J, the gap between germline ends came to 10 bases. CDR1 is SQVTM and CDR2 is ANQGSEA in the germline V gene. The CDR3 contains 11 residues. The CDR3: CSVVVKAGYTF. Here the CDR3 DNA reads TGCAGCGTTGTGGTCAAGGCTGGCTACACCTTC.

In its sample, this clonotype was seen a few times. V gene TRBV9 combines with J gene TRBJ2-1, with D perhaps matching TRBD1 (6 bases). Between the trimmed V and J ends, which lost 4 bases and 4 bases, there was a span of 15 bases. The length of the CDR3 is 15 residues. CDR1 and CDR2 (germline): SGDLS, YYNGEE. The CDR3 region is CASSPQGLDYNEQFF. In DNA, the CDR3 is TGTGCCAGCAGCCCGCAGGGGCTAGATTACAATGAGCAGTTCTTC.

The J gene is TRBJ2-5, the V gene TRBV28; 8 nucleotides match TRBD2. Per the germline V gene, CDR1 is MDHEN and CDR2 is SYDVKM. There are 15 residues in the CDR3. Trimming removed 8 bases from V and 5 bases from J; junction bases left unmatched: 13. The CDR3 DNA is TGTGCCAGCTCTCAGTCGGGAGGGCCTTCCGAGACCCAGTACTTC. As protein: CASSQSGGPSETQYF.

The chain carries TRBV29-1 and TRBJ1-2; perhaps TRBD1 as D (6 bases). Germline V gene data show CDR1 as SQVTM and CDR2 as ANQGSEA. The CDR3 length is 12 residues. Trimming shortened V by 2 bases and J by 6 bases, and 10 bases separated the two germline ends. CDR3 protein: CSVERRGNGYTF. For the CDR3, the DNA is TGCAGCGTTGAACGCAGGGGAAATGGCTACACCTTC.

V gene TRBV12-3 or TRBV12-4 combines with J gene TRBJ1-2, with D perhaps matching TRBD1 (5 bases). Trimming removed 3 bases from V and 2 bases from J, with 13 bases in between. The CDR3 is made up of 15 amino acids. Here the CDR3 reads CASSFGGVGNYGYTF. The CDR3 DNA reads TGTGCCAGCAGTTTCGGAGGGGTCGGGAACTATGGCTACACCTTC.

This clonotype was detected a few times. This sequence joins TRBV7-8 and TRBJ2-5, with 9 positions matching TRBD2. The CDR3 has 17 residues. After removal of 4 bases from V and 4 bases from J, the junction contained 13 bases not matched to a gene. Per the germline V gene, CDR1 is SGHVS and CDR2 is FQNEAQ. DNA of the CDR3: TGTGCCAGCAGCTGTGAGGTATTAGCGGGAGCCCGAGAGACCCAGTACTTC. Its translation is CASSCEVLAGARETQYF.

The chain is built from TRBV28 and TRBJ1-1; D not certain. This CDR3 is built from 13 residues. Germline CDR1 and CDR2: MDHEN and SYDVKM. V lost 2 bases, J lost 7 bases, and 11 bases lay in between. As DNA, the CDR3 is TGTGCCAGCAGTTTACGAGAGCCGCTTGAAGCTTTCTTT. This gives the protein CASSLREPLEAFF.

The gene calls are TRBV5-5 and TRBJ2-3; the D is unclear. The CDR3 runs 15 residues. Germline loops: CDR1 SGHKS, CDR2 YYEKEE (reference sequence). Trimming left V 0 bases short and J 5 bases short, with 13 bases between. Written as DNA, the CDR3 is TGTGCCAGCAGCTTGGACGGGCTAGGAATAGATACGCAGTATTTT. As protein: CASSLDGLGIDTQYF.